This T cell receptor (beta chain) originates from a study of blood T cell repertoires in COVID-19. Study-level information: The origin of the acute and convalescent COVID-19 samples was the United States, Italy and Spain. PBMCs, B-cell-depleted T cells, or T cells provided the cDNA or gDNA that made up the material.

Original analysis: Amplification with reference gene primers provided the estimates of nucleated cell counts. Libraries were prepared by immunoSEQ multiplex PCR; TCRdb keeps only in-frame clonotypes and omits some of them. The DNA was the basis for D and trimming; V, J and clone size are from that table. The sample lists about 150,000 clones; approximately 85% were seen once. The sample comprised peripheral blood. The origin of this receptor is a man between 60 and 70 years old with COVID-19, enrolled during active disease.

The CDR3 bases are TGTGCCAGCACGATAGACAGGGACTACGAGCAGTACTTC. It encodes CASTIDRDYEQYF. The chain is built from TRBV6-5 and TRBJ2-7; TRBD1 aligns across 7 bases. The CDR3 length is 13 residues. The V segment lost 7 bases and the J segment 3 bases; nucleotides outside the gene matches: 6. Germline V gene sequence: CDR1 MNHEY, CDR2 SVGAGI.